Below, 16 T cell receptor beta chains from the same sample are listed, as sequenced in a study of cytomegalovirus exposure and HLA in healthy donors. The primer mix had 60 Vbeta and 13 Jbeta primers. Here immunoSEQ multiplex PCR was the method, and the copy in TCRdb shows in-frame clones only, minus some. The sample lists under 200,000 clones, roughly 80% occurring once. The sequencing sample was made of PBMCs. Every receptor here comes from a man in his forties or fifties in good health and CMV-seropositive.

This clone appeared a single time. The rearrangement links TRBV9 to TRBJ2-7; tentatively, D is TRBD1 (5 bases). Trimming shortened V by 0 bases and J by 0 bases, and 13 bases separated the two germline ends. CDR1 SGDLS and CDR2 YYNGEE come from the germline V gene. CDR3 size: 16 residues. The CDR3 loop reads CASSVGGRASSYEQYF. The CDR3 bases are TGTGCCAGCAGCGTAGGGGGCAGGGCGAGCTCCTACGAGCAGTACTTC. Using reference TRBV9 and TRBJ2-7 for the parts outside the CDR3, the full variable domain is DSGVTQTPKHLITATGQRVTLRCSPRSGDLSVYWYQQSLDQGLQFLIQYYNGEERAKGNILERFSAQQFPDLHSELNLSSLELGDSALYFCASSVGGRASSYEQYFGPGTRLTVT.

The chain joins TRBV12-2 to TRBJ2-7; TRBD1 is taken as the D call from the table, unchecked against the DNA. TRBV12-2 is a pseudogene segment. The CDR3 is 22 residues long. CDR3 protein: CASRLRRQGRIELRSGLGEQYF. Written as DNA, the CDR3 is TGTGCAAGTCGCTTACGAAGACAGGGGCGAATCGAACTTCGAAGTGGCCTGGGGGAGCAGTACTTC.

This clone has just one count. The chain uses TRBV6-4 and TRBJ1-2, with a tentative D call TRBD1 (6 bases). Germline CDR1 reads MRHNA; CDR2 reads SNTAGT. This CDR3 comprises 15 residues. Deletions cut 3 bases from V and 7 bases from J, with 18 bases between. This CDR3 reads CASSERQGTPSGYTF. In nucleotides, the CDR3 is TGTGCCAGCAGTGAAAGGCAGGGGACCCCCTCTGGCTACACCTTC.

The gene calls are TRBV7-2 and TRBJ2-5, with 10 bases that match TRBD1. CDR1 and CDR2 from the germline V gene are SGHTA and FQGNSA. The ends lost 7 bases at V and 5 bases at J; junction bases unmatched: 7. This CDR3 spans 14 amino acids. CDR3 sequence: CASNRQGAGETQYF. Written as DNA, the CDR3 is TGTGCCAGCAACCGACAGGGGGCGGGGGAGACCCAGTACTTC.

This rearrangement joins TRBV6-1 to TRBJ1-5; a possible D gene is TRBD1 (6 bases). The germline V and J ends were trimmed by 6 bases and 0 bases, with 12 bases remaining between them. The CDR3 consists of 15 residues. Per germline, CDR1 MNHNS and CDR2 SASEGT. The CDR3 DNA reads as TGTGCCAGCAGGAAAGGACAGAATAGCAATCAGCCCCAGCATTTT. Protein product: CASRKGQNSNQPQHF.

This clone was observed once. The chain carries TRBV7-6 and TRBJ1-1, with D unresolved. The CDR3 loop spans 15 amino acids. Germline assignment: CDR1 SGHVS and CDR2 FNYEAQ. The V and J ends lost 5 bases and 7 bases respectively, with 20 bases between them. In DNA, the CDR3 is TGTGCCAGCAGCCCCCGTCCGGACTTATTGGGTGAAGCTTTCTTT. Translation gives CASSPRPDLLGEAFF.

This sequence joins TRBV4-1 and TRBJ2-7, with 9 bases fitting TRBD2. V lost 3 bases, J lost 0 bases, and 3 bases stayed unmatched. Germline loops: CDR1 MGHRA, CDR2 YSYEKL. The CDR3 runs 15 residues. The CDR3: CASSQAGGASYEQYF. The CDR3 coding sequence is TGCGCCAGCAGCCAGGCGGGAGGGGCCTCCTACGAGCAGTACTTC.

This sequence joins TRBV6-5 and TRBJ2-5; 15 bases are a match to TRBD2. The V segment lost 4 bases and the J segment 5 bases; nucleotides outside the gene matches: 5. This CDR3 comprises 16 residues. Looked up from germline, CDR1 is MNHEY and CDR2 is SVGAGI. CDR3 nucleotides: TGTGCCAGCAGTTGGGGACTAGCGGGGGGTGGGGAGACCCAGTACTTC. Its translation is CASSWGLAGGGETQYF.

The CDR3 region is CASSREKGAYEQYF. In DNA form, the CDR3 reads TGTGCCAGCAGTAGGGAAAAGGGGGCATACGAGCAGTACTTC. The chain joins TRBV6-5 to TRBJ2-7; TRBD1 matches at 7 bases. The V gene's germline CDR1 is MNHEY and CDR2 SVGAGI. After removal of 5 bases from V and 4 bases from J, the junction contained 8 bases not matched to a gene. CDR3 length: 14 amino acids.

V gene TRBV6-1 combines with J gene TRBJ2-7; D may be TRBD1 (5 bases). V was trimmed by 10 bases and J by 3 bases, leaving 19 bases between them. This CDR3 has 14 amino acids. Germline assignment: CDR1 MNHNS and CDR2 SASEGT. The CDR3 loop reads CATTRGQGYYEQYF. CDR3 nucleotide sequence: TGTGCCACCACAAGGGGCCAGGGCTACTACGAGCAGTACTTC.

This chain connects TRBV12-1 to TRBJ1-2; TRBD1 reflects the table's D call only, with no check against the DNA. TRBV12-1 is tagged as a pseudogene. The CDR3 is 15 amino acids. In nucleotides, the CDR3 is TGTGCCAGCAGCTTTGGTCAGTGGCAGAACTATGGCTACACCTTC. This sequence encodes CASSFGQWQNYGYTF.

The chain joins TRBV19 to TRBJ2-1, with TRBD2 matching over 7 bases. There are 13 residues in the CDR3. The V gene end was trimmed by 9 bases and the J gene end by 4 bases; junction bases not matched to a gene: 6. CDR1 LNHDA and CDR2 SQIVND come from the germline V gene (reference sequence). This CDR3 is CASGGYSYNEQFF. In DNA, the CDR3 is TGTGCCAGCGGGGGGTATTCATACAATGAGCAGTTCTTC.

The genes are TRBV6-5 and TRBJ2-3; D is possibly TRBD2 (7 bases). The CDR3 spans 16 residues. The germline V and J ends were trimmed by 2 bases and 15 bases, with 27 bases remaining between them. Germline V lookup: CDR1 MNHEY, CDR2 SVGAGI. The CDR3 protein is CASSYTRGGERDRRYF. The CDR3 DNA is TGTGCCAGCAGTTACACCAGGGGAGGGGAGCGGGATCGGCGTTATTTT.

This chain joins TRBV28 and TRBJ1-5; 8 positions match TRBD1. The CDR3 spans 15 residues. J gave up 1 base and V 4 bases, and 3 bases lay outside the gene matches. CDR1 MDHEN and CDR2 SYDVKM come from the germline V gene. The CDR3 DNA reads TGTGCCAGCAGTTCAGGGGGCACGAGCAATCAGCCCCAGCATTTT. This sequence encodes CASSSGGTSNQPQHF.

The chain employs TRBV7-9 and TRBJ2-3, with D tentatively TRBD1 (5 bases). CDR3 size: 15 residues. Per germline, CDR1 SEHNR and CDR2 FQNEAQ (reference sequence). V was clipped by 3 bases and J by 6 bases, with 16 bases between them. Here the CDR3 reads CASSFRAVGLDTQYF. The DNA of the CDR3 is TGTGCCAGCAGCTTCAGGGCTGTGGGTTTGGATACGCAGTATTTT.

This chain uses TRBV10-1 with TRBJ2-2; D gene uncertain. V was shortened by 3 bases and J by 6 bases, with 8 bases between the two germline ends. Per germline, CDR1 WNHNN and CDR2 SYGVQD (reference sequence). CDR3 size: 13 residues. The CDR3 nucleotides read TGCGCCAGCAGTGATACCGGTTCCGGGGAGCTGTTTTTT. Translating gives CASSDTGSGELFF.